One sample yielded the 14 T cell receptor beta chains listed below, sequenced in a study of cytomegalovirus exposure and HLA in healthy donors. A multiplex PCR was run with 60 Vbeta primers and 13 Jbeta primers. The assay was immunoSEQ multiplex PCR, and TCRdb's table has in-frame clones only and misses some. The sample totals 55,000 to 65,000 clones. The specimen sequenced was PBMCs. All receptors come from a woman between 18 and 30 years old in good health and CMV-seronegative.

The chain is built from TRBV19 and TRBJ2-7; 8 nucleotides agree with TRBD1. Per germline, CDR1 LNHDA and CDR2 SQIVND (reference sequence). This CDR3 region has 15 residues. V gave up 1 base and J gave up 5 bases; unmatched junction bases: 7. CDR3 sequence (DNA): TGTGCCAGTAGTATAGGGGCAGGGGGCAATAACGAGCAGTACTTC. Protein product: CASSIGAGGNNEQYF.

The chain's CDR3 is CASSQWRGEAFF. CDR3 in DNA: TGTGCCAGCAGCCAATGGAGGGGAGAAGCTTTCTTT. V and J are TRBV7-6 and TRBJ1-1, with TRBD1 as a possible D gene (5 bases). With 5 bases removed from V and 8 bases from J, the gap between germline ends came to 12 bases. Germline V gives CDR1 SGHVS, CDR2 FNYEAQ. The CDR3 has 12 amino acids. Full variable domain (outside the CDR3, taken from reference TRBV7-6 and TRBJ1-1): GAGVSQSPRYKVTKRGQDVALRCDPISGHVSLYWYRQALGQGPEFLTYFNYEAQQDKSGLPNDRFSAERPEGSISTLTIQRTEQRDSAMYRCASSQWRGEAFFGQGTRLTVV.

V is TRBV6-5 and J is TRBJ2-6; TRBD1 agrees at 10 bases. Trimming at V came to 4 bases and at J to 2 bases, leaving 2 bases not matched to a gene. This CDR3 is 16 amino acids long. The germline CDR1 and CDR2 sequences are MNHEY and SVGAGI. The CDR3 coding sequence is TGTGCCAGCAGTTCCGGACAGGGGGCTGGGGCCAACGTCCTGACTTTC. It is translated as CASSSGQGAGANVLTF.

The chain couples TRBV19 to TRBJ1-1; D is unclear. The CDR3 is 15 residues long. Germline V gene sequence: CDR1 LNHDA, CDR2 SQIVND (reference sequence). Trimming cost V 3 bases and J 0 bases, with 11 bases left between them. The CDR3 sequence: CASSIGGGMNTEAFF. DNA for the CDR3: TGTGCCAGTAGTATCGGCGGAGGCATGAACACTGAAGCTTTCTTT.

The V call is TRBV13, the J call TRBJ2-1, with 13 bases fitting TRBD2. V lost 4 bases and J lost 5; bases outside the gene matches: 2. This CDR3 is 15 amino acids long. Germline V CDR1 and CDR2: PRHDT, FYEKMQ (reference sequence). The CDR3 loop is CASSWGLAGNNEQFF. The DNA for the CDR3 is TGTGCCAGCAGCTGGGGACTAGCGGGGAACAATGAGCAGTTCTTC.

V is TRBV18 and J is TRBJ2-7; maybe TRBD1 (5 bases). The CDR3 totals 14 residues. The germline V and J ends were trimmed by 0 bases and 0 bases, with 6 bases remaining between them. Germline CDR1 is KGHSH and CDR2 is LQKENI. The CDR3 nucleotides read TGTGCCAGCTCACCACCACAGGTCTCCTACGAGCAGTACTTC. Its protein is CASSPPQVSYEQYF.

The chain is built from TRBV4-1 and TRBJ2-3; TRBD2 aligns across 10 bases. The V gene end was trimmed by 5 bases and the J gene end by 6 bases; junction bases not matched to a gene: 8. The CDR3 covers 15 residues. Germline V gives CDR1 MGHRA, CDR2 YSYEKL. The CDR3 reads CASSSRTSGIDTQYF. The DNA of the CDR3 is TGCGCCAGCAGCTCTCGGACTAGCGGCATTGATACGCAGTATTTT.

This chain uses TRBV19 with TRBJ1-1, with D possibly TRBD1 on 6 matching bases. This CDR3 has 14 residues. Between the trimmed V and J ends, which lost 7 bases and 6 bases, there was a span of 18 bases. Germline loops: CDR1 LNHDA, CDR2 SQIVND (reference sequence). The CDR3 spells CASTKSRQVPEAFF. As DNA, the CDR3 is TGTGCCAGTACTAAGTCTCGACAGGTCCCTGAAGCTTTCTTT.

The chain joins TRBV6-1 to TRBJ1-1; D possibly corresponds to TRBD1 (5 bases). CDR1 and CDR2 from the germline V gene are MNHNS and SASEGT. The CDR3 spans 14 residues. V was pared by 8 bases and J by 5 bases, with 18 bases between. CDR3 amino acids: CASRLVTVRTEAFF. The CDR3 region has the DNA TGTGCCAGCCGTCTCGTGACAGTGAGAACTGAAGCTTTCTTT.

The chain employs TRBV5-1 and TRBJ2-6; no firm D call. Germline V gives CDR1 SGHRS, CDR2 YFSETQ. V was clipped by 0 bases and J by 0 bases, with 10 bases between them. The CDR3 runs to 17 residues. CDR3 sequence (DNA): TGCGCCAGCAGCTTGGAGACATCTGTCTCTGGGGCCAACGTCCTGACTTTC. Its translation: CASSLETSVSGANVLTF.

The genes are TRBV5-6 and TRBJ2-5; a weak D match, TRBD2 (6 bases). The CDR3 runs 17 residues. Germline values: CDR1 SGHDT, CDR2 YYEEEE. V was shortened by 0 bases and J by 4 bases, with 19 bases between the two germline ends. CDR3 region: CASSLAAGTPSGETQYF. DNA of the CDR3: TGTGCCAGCAGCTTGGCCGCGGGGACTCCTAGTGGAGAGACCCAGTACTTC.

The chain is built from TRBV30 and TRBJ2-3; tentative D call: TRBD2 (7 bases). CDR3 length equals 16 residues. Trimming took 0 bases from V and 3 from J, leaving 16 bases between them. The germline V gene encodes CDR1 GTSNPN and CDR2 SVGIG (reference sequence). CDR3 DNA: TGTGCCTGGAGTGTACGGCTAGGGGGGGTGACAGATACGCAGTATTTT. Protein: CAWSVRLGGVTDTQYF.

This rearrangement joins TRBV7-8 to TRBJ1-2; D is perhaps TRBD1 (5 bases). Germline V gene data show CDR1 as SGHVS and CDR2 as FQNEAQ. V was trimmed by 1 base and J by 4 bases, leaving 16 bases between them. This CDR3 has 16 amino acids. CDR3: CASSLGVGGPIYGYTF. The CDR3, as DNA: TGTGCCAGCAGCTTAGGTGTGGGGGGACCTATCTATGGCTACACCTTC.

This chain links TRBV4-2 with TRBJ1-6; D perhaps matches TRBD1 (5 bases). V was clipped by 0 bases and J by 7 bases, with 10 bases between them. There are 15 residues in the CDR3. The germline gives CDR1 LGHNA, CDR2 YNFKEQ. The CDR3 bases are TGTGCCAGCAGCCAAGATTGGGGGGAAAATTCACCCCTCCACTTT. It codes for CASSQDWGENSPLHF.